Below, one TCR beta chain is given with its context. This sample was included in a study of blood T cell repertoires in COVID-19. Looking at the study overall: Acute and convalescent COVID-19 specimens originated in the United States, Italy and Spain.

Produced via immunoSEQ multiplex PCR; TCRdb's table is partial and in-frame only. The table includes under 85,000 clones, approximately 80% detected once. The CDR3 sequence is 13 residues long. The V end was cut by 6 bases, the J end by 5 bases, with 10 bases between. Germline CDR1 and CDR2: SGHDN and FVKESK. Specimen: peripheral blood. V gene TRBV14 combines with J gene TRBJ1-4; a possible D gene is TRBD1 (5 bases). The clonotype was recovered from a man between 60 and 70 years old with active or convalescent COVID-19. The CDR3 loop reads CASRRRQNEKLFF. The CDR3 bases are TGTGCCAGCAGGCGGCGACAGAATGAAAAACTGTTTTTT. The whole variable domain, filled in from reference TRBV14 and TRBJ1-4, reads EAGVTQFPSHSVIEKGQTVTLRCDPISGHDNLYWYRRVMGKEIKFLLHFVKESKQDESGMPNNRFLAERTGGTYSTLKVQPAELEDSGVYFCASRRRQNEKLFFGSGTQLSVL.